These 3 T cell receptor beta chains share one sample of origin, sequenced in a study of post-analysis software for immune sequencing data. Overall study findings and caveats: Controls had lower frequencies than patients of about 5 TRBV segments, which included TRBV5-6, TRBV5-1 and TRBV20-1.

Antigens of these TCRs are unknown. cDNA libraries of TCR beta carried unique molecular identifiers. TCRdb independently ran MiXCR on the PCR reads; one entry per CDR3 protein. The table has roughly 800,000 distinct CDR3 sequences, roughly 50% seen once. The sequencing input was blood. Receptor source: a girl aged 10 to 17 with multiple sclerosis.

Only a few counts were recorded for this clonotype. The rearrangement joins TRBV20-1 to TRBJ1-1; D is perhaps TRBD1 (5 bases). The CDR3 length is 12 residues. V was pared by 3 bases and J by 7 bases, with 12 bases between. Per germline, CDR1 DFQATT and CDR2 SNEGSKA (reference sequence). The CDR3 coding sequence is TGCAGTGCTAGCACAGGAGATGTTGAAGCTTTCTTT. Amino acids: CSASTGDVEAFF.

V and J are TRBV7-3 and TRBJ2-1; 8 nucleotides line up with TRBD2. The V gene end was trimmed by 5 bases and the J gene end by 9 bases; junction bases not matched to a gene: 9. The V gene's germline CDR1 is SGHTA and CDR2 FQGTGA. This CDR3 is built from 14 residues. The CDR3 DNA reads TGTGCCAGCAGCGCAAGCGGGAGTCTCTTTGAGCAGTTCTTC. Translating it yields CASSASGSLFEQFF.

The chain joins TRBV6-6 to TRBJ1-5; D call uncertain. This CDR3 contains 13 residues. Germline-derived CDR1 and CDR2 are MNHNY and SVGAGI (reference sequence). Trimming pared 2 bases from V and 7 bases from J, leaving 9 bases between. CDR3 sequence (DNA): TGTGCCAGCAGTTACCAAATTTACCAGCCCCAGCATTTT. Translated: CASSYQIYQPQHF.